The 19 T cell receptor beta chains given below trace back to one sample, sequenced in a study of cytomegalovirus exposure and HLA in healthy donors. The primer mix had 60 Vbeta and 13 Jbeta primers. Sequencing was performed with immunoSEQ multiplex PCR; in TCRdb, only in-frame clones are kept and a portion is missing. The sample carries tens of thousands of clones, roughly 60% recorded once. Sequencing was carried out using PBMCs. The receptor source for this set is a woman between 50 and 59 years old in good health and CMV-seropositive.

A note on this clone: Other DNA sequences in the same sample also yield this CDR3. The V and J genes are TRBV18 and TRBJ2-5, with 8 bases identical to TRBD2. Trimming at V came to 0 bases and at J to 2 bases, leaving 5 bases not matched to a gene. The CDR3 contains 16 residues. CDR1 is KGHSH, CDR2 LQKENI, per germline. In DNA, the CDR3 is TGTGCCAGCTCACCACCGGGACGACTAGCGCAAGAGACCCAGTACTTC. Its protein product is CASSPPGRLAQETQYF.

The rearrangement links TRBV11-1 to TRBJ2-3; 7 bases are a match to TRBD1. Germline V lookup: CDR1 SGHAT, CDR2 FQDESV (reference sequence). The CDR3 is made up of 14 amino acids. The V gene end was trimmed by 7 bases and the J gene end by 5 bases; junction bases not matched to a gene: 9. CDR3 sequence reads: CASIRGGAGDTQYF. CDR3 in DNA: TGTGCCAGCATTCGAGGGGGCGCGGGAGATACGCAGTATTTT.

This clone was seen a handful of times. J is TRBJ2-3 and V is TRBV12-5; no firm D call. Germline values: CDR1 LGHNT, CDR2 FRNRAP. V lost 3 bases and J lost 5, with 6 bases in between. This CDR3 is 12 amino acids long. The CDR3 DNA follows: TGTGCTAGTGGTTTATCATTAGATACGCAGTATTTT. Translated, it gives CASGLSLDTQYF. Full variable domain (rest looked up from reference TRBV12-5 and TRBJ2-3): DARVTQTPRHKVTEMGQEVTMRCQPILGHNTVFWYRQTMMQGLELLAYFRNRAPLDDSGMPKDRFSAEMPDATLATLKIQPSEPRDSAVYFCASGLSLDTQYFGPGTRLTVL.

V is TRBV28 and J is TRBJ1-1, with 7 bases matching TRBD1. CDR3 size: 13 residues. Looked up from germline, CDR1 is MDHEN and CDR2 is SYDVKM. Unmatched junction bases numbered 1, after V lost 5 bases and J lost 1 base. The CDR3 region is CASSRGPNTEAFF. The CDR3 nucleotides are TGTGCCAGCAGTAGGGGGCCGAACACTGAAGCTTTCTTT.

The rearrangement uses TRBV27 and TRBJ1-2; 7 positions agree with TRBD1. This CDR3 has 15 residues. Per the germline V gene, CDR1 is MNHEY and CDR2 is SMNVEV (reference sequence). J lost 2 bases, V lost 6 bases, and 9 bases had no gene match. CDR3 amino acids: CASSRRTGINYGYTF. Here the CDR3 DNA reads TGTGCCAGCAGCCGCCGGACAGGCATAAACTATGGCTACACCTTC.

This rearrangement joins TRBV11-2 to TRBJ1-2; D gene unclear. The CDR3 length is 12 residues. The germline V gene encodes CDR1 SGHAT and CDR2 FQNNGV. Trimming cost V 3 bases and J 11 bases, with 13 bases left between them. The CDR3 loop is CASSFTSRMYTF. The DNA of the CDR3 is TGTGCCAGCAGCTTTACCTCGAGGATGTACACCTTC.

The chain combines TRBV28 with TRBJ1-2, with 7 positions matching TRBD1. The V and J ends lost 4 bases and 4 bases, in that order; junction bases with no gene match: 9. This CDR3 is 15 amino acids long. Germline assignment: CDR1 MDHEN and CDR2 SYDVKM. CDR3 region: CASSSQGIYGYGYTF. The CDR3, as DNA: TGTGCCAGCAGTTCACAGGGGATATATGGCTATGGCTACACCTTC.

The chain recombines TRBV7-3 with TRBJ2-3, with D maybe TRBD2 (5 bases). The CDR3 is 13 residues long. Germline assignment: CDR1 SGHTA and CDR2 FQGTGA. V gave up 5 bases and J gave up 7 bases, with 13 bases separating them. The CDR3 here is CASSLGLLNTQYF. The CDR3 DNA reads TGTGCCAGCAGCCTCGGACTCTTGAATACGCAGTATTTT.

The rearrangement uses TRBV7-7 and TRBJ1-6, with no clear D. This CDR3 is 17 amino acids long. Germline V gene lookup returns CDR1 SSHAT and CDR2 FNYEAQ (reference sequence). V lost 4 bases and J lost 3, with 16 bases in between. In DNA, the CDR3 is TGTGCCAGCAGCTATAAGCATTGGGGAGACTATAATTCACCCCTCCACTTT. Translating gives CASSYKHWGDYNSPLHF. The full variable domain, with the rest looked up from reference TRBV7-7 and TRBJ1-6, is GAGVSQSPRYKVTKRGQDVTLRCDPISSHATLYWYQQALGQGPEFLTYFNYEAQPDKSGLPSDRFSAERPEGSISTLTIQRTEQRDSAMYRCASSYKHWGDYNSPLHFGNGTRLTVT.

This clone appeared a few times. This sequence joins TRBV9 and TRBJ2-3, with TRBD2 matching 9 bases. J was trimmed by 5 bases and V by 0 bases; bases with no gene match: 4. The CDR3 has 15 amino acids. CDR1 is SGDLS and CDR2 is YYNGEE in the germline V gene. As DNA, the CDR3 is TGTGCCAGCAGCGTAGGGGGAGCGGGGGGAGATACGCAGTATTTT. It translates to CASSVGGAGGDTQYF.

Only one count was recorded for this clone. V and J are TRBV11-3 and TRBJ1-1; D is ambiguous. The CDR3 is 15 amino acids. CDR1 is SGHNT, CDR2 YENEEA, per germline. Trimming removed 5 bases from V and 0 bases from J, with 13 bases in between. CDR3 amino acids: CASSAGGGLNTEAFF. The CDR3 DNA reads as TGTGCCAGCAGCGCCGGTGGAGGGCTGAACACTGAAGCTTTCTTT.

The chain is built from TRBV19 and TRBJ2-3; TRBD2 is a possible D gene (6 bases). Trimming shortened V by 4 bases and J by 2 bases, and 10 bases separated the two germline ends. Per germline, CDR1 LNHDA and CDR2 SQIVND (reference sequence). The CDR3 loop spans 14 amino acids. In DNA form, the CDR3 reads TGTGCCAGTAGTAATAGCGGATTCACAGATACGCAGTATTTT. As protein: CASSNSGFTDTQYF.

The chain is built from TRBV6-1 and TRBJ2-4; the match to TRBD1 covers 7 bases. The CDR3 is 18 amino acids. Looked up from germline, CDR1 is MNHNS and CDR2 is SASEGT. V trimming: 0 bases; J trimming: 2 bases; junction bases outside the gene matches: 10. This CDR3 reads CASSEAGTVHHSKNIQYF. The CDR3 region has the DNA TGTGCCAGCAGTGAAGCTGGGACAGTTCACCATTCCAAAAACATTCAGTACTTC.

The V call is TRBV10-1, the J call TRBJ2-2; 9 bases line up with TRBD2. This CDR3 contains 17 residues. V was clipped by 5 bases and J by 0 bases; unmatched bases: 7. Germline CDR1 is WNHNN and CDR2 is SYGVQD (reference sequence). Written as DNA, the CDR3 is TGCGCCAGCAGTAGTCTAGCGGGGTCCGCGAACACCGGGGAGCTGTTTTTT. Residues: CASSSLAGSANTGELFF.

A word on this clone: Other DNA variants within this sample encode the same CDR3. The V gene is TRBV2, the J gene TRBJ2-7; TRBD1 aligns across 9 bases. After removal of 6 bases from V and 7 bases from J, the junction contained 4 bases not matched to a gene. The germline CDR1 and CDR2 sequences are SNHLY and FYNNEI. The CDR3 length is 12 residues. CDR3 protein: CASSDRGGEQYF. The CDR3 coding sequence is TGTGCCAGCAGCGACAGGGGGGGGGAGCAGTACTTC.

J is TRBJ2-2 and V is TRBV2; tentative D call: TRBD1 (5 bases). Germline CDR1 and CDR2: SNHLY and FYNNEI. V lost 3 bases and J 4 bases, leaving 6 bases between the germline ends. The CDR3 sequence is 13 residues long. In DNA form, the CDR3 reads TGTGCCAGCAGTGATCAGGGCACCGGGGAGCTGTTTTTT. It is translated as CASSDQGTGELFF.

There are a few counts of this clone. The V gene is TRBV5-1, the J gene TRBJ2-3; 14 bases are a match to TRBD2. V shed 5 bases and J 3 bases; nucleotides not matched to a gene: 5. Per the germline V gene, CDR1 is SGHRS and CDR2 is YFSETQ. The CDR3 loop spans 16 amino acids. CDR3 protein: CASSFGTSGGTDTQYF. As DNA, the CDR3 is TGCGCCAGCAGTTTCGGGACTAGCGGGGGAACAGATACGCAGTATTTT.

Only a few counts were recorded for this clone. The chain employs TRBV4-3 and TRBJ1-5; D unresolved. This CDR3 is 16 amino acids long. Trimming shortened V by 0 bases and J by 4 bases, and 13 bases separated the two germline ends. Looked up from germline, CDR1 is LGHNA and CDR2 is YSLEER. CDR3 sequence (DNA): TGCGCCAGCAGCCAAGATCCTGAGGGAGGGAATCAGCCCCAGCATTTT. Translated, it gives CASSQDPEGGNQPQHF.

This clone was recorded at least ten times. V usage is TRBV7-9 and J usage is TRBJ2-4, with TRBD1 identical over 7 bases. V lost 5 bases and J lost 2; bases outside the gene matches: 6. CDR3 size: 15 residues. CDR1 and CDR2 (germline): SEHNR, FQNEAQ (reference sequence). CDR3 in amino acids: CASSAETGTKNIQYF. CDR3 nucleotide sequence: TGTGCCAGCAGCGCCGAGACAGGGACCAAAAACATTCAGTACTTC.